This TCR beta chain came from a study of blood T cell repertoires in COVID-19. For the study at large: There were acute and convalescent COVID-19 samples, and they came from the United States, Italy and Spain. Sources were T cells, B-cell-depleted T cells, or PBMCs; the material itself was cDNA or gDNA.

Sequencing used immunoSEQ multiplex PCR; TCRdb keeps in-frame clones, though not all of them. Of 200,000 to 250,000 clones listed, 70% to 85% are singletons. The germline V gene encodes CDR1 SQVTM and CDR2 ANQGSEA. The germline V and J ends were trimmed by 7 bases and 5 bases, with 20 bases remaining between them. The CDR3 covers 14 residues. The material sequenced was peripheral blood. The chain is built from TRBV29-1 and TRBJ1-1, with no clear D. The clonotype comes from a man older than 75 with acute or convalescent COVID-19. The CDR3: CSALPNIPGTEAFF. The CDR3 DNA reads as TGCAGCGCCCTCCCGAATATCCCGGGGACTGAAGCTTTCTTT.